This T cell receptor (beta chain) stems from a study of early T cells in non-severe SARS-CoV-2 infection. The overall study: Sequencing targeted bulk RNA from unsorted whole blood, leaving chains unpaired.

As concerns this clonotype: It may be a read error: a sequence one base away is much more abundant.

Unique molecular identifiers (one per individual cDNA molecule) were attached. A single record per CDR3 protein comes from TCRdb applying MiXCR to the 5' RACE reads. This sample yields fewer than 100,000 distinct CDR3 sequences, of which over 9% are seen a single time; nearly 5% belongs to the top ten. The sequenced sample consisted of whole blood. This clonotype originated in an adult who was a healthcare worker with PCR-confirmed SARS-CoV-2 infection or an uninfected control (not recorded which).

CDR3 bases: TGTGCCAGCAGTTACGGGGAGCAAGCTTTCTTT. Translated: CASSYGEQAFF. The V call is TRBV12-3 or TRBV12-4, the J call TRBJ1-1; D not certain. Deletions cut 4 bases from V and 9 bases from J, with 9 bases between. The CDR3 covers 11 residues.